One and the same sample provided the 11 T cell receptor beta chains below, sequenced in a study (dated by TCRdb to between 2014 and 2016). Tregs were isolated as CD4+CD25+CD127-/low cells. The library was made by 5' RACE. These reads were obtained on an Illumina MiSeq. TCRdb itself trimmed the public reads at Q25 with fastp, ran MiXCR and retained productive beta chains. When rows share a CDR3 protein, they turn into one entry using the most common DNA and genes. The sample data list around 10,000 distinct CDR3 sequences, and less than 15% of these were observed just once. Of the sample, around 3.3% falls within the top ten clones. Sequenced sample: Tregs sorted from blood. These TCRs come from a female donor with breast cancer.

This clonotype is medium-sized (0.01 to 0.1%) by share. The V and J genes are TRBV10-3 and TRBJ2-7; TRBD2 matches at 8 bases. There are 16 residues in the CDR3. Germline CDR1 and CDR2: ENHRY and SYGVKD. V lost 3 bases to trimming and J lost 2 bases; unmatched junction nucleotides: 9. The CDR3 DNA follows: TGTGCCATCAGTGAATTAGGTGGGACTAGGGCCTACGAGCAGTACTTC. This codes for CAISELGGTRAYEQYF.

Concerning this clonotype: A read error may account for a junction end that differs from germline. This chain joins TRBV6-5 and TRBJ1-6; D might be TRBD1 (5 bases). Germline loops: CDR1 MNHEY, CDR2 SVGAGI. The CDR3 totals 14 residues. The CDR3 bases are TGTGCCAGCAGTTACGAGCAGGGAAATTCACCCCTCTACTTT. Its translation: CASSYEQGNSPLYF.

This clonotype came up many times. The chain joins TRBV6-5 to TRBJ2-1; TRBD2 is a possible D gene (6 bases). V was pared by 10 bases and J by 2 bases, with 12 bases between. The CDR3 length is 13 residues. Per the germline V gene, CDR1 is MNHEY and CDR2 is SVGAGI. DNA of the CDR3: TGTGCCACCCGGGACTCCACCTACAATGAGCAGTTCTTC. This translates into CATRDSTYNEQFF.

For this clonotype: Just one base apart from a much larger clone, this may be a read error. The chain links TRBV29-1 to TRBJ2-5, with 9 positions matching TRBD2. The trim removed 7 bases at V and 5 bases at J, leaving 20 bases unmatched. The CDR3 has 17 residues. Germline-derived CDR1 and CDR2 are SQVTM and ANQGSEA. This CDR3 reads CSDTSPGGRAGWETQYF. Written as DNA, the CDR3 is TGCAGCGATACCAGTCCAGGCGGGAGGGCCGGGTGGGAGACCCAGTACTTC.

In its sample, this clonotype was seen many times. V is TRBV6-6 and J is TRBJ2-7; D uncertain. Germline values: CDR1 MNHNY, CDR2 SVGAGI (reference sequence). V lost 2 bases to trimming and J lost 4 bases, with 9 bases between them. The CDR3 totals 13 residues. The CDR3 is CASSYLGIYEQYF. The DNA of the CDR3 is TGTGCCAGCAGTTACCTAGGGATTTACGAGCAGTACTTC.

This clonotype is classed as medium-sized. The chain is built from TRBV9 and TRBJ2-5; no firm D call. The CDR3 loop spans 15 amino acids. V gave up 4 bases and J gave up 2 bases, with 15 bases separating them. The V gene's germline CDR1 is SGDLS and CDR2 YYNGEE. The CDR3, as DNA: TGTGCCAGCAGCCCAGAGACCATCTCTCAAGAGACCCAGTACTTC. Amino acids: CASSPETISQETQYF. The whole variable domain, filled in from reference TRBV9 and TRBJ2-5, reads DSGVTQTPKHLITATGQRVTLRCSPRSGDLSVYWYQQSLDQGLQFLIQYYNGEERAKGNILERFSAQQFPDLHSELNLSSLELGDSALYFCASSPETISQETQYFGPGTRLLVL.

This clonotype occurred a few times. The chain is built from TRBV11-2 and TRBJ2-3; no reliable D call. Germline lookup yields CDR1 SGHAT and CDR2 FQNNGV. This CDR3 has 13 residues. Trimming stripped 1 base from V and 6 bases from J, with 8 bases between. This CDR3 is CASSLGVPDTQYF. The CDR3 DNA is TGTGCCAGCAGCTTAGGAGTCCCCGATACGCAGTATTTT.

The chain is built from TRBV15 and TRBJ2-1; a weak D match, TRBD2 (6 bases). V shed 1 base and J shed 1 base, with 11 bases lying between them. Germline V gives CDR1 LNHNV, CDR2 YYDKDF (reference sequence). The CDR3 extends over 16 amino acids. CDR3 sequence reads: CATSRAGVVSYNEQFF. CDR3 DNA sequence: TGTGCCACCAGCAGAGCGGGAGTGGTATCCTACAATGAGCAGTTCTTC.

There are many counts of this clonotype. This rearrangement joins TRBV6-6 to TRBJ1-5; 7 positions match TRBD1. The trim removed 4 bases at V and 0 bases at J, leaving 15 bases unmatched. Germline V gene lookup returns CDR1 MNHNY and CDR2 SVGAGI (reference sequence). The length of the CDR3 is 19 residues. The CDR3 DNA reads TGTGCCAGCAGTTGGGACAGCCCTCGACAGAGATATAGCAATCAGCCCCAGCATTTT. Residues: CASSWDSPRQRYSNQPQHF.

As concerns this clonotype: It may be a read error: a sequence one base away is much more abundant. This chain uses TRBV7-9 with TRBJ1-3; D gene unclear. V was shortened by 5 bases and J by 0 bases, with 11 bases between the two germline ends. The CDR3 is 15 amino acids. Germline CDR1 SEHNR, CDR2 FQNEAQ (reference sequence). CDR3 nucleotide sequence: TGTGCCAGCAGCAATACAGATCTCTCTGGAAACACCATATATTTT. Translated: CASSNTDLSGNTIYF.

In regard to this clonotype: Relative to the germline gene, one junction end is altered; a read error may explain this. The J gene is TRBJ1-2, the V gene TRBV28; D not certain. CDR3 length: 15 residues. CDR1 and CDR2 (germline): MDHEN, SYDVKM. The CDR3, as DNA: TGTACCAGCAGTCCTCCGACATTAGCTCAATACGGCTACACCTTC. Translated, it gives CTSSPPTLAQYGYTF.